This TCR beta chain was observed in a study of blood T cell repertoires in COVID-19 (dated by TCRdb to about 2020). General notes on the study: Samples from collaborators originated in the United States, Italy and Spain and spanned both the acute and convalescent phases of COVID-19. Where available, HLA class I and class II types were taken from metadata supplied by the sample provider and were not determined by assay-based typing. Samples came from the ongoing ImmuneRACE study (first 160 participants) plus 1,254 subjects from 6 global collaborators. The material from the prospective study consisted of cDNA or gDNA derived from T cells, B-cell-depleted T cells, or PBMCs. The repertoires were made available in a free public database intended to serve as a resource for research on the immune response to SARS-CoV-2. Nearly every sample came with metadata listing a de-identified subject ID, COVID-19 status, age in years and sex. The dataset comprised deeply sampled blood TCRbeta repertoires from subjects exposed to, actively infected with, or recovered from COVID-19.

TCRbeta CDR3 regions were amplified from genomic DNA using the immunoSEQ Assay, a bias-controlled multiplex PCR. Under the source paper's analysis protocol: The number of nucleated cells in each sample was estimated by amplification of reference gene primers within the assay. To quantify the absolute abundance of each unique TCRbeta CDR3 rearrangement, sequence reads were collapsed and filtered. For each sample, productive Simpson clonality was calculated as the square root of Simpson's diversity index over productive rearrangements. TCRdb re-hosts the immuneACCESS table, in-frame sequences only. Its copies lack some clones; in the studies checked, an unresolved V gene accounts for under half of them, and the cause for the rest is not known. V and J calls and clone size are copied from that table; D and trimming were computed from the DNA. Within this sample are 150,000 to 200,000 clones, with 60% to 85% of them counted one time only. Less than 9.5% of the sample belongs to the ten largest clones.

The study at large found these results: Clinical and demographic metadata were provided uncurated, with the amount varying by source and participant.

Each collaborating institution followed its own protocols to collect whole blood in K2EDTA tubes. For TCRbeta analysis, collaborators shipped samples as frozen whole blood, isolated PBMCs, or DNA extracted from either of those sample types. Trimming takes 5 bases from V and 3 bases from J, and the germline ends sit 8 bases apart. Including cysteine and phenylalanine, the CDR3 has 13 amino acids. Only the CDR3 region is kept as DNA, spanning 39 bases read in frame from base 1. The germline V gene provides CDR1 LGHNT and CDR2 FRNRAP. Details on this clone: The antigen this receptor binds is unknown. Base qualities are not recorded, but no much larger clone differs from it by a single base.

The sequencing sample was made of peripheral blood. The sequence was collected from a man aged 60 to 69 with acute or convalescent COVID-19. The chain employs TRBV12-5 and TRBJ1-5; perhaps TRBD1 is the D gene, with 6 bases matching. The CDR3 loop reads CASGRTANQPQHF. At the DNA level, the sequence is TGTGCTAGTGGTCGGACAGCCAATCAGCCCCAGCATTTT.